This T cell receptor beta chain comes out of a study of blood T cell repertoires in COVID-19 (dated by TCRdb to 2020 to 2022). As for the study more broadly: Samples covering the acute and convalescent phases of COVID-19 were provided by collaborators in the United States, Italy and Spain. Subjects who had been exposed to COVID-19, were actively infected with it, or had recovered from it provided the deeply sampled blood TCRbeta repertoires that made up the dataset. The material from the prospective study consisted of cDNA or gDNA derived from T cells, B-cell-depleted T cells, or PBMCs. The repertoires were made available in a free public database intended to serve as a resource for research on the immune response to SARS-CoV-2. Where available, HLA class I and class II types were obtained from metadata supplied by the sample provider rather than from assay-based typing. The samples were drawn from two sources: the first 160 participants of the ongoing ImmuneRACE study, and 1,000 to 1,500 subjects contributed by 6 global collaborators. The sample metadata nearly always contained a de-identified subject ID, COVID-19 status, age in years and sex.

TCRbeta CDR3 regions were amplified from genomic DNA using the immunoSEQ Assay, a bias-controlled multiplex PCR. In the authors' own workflow: Nucleated cell counts per sample were estimated from amplification of reference gene primers within the assay. To quantify the absolute abundance of each unique TCRbeta CDR3 rearrangement, sequence reads were collapsed and filtered. For each sample, productive Simpson clonality was calculated as the square root of Simpson's diversity index across productive rearrangements. TCRdb provides this immuneACCESS table in a form limited to in-frame rearrangements. Some clones are lacking; in checked studies, under half of them reflect an unresolved V gene, and why the rest are absent is not known. V and J calls and clone size are those listed in that table; D and trimming were worked out from the DNA. The sample table contains around 72,000 clones; only one count was recorded for roughly 80% of them. The ten most abundant clones make up 4.5% to 5.5% of the sample.

Whole blood was collected in K2EDTA tubes by collaborating institutions according to the institutions' own protocols. For TCRbeta analysis, collaborator samples were shipped as frozen whole blood, as isolated PBMCs, or as DNA extracted from either sample type. The CDR1 and CDR2 encoded by the germline V gene are SGHRS and YFSETQ. Trimming removed 4 bases from V and 2 bases from J; the gene matches leave 3 bases unexplained. The CDR3 starts with the cysteine, ends with the phenylalanine, and has 14 residues. CDR3 DNA only is kept here, 42 bases in frame from base 1. Results the study describes overall, beyond this receptor: Clinical and demographic metadata were provided uncurated, with the amount varying by source and participant.

For this clone: No antigen is known for it. Per-nucleotide qualities are absent, and no much larger clonotype sits a single base away.

This clonotype originated in a woman aged 55-69 years with acute or convalescent COVID-19. Sequencing was performed on peripheral blood. The chain joins TRBV5-1 to TRBJ1-5; 7 nucleotides in the junction match TRBD1. The nucleotides read TGCGCCAGCAGCCCCGGGACAGGCAATCAGCCCCAGCATTTT. It translates as CASSPGTGNQPQHF. The entire variable domain, with the stretches around the CDR3 drawn from the reference TRBV5-1 and TRBJ1-5 proteins, is KAGVTQTPRYLIKTRGQQVTLSCSPISGHRSVSWYQQTPGQGLQFLFEYFSETQRNKGNFPGRFSGRQFSNSRSEMNVSTLELGDSALYLCASSPGTGNQPQHFGDGTRLSIL.